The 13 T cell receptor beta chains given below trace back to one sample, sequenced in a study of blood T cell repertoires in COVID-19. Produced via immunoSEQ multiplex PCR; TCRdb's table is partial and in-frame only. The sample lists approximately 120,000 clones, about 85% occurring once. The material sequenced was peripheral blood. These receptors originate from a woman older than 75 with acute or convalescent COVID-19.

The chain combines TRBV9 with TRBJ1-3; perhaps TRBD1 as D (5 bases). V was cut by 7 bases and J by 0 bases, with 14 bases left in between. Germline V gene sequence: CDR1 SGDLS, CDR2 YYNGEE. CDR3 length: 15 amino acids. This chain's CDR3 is CASSNQGLSGNTIYF. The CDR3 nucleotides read TGTGCCAGCTCAAATCAGGGCCTCTCTGGAAACACCATATATTTT.

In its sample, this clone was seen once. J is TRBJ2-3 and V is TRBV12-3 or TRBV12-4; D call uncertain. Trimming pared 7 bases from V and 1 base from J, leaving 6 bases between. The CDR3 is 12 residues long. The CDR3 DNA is TGTGCCAGCAATCCTGGCACAGATACGCAGTATTTT. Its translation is CASNPGTDTQYF.

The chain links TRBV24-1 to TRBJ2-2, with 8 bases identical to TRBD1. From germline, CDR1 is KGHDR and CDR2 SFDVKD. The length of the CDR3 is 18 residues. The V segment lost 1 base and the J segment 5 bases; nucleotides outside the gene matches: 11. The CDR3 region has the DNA TGTGCCACCAGTGATTTAAGTTCGGGACAGGAGAGGACCGGGGAGCTGTTTTTT. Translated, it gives CATSDLSSGQERTGELFF.

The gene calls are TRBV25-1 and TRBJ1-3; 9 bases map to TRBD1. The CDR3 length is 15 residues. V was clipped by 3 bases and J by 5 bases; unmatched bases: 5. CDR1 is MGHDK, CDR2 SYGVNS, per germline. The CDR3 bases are TGTGCCAGCAGTGATACCGGACAGGGGAGAAACACCATATATTTT. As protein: CASSDTGQGRNTIYF.

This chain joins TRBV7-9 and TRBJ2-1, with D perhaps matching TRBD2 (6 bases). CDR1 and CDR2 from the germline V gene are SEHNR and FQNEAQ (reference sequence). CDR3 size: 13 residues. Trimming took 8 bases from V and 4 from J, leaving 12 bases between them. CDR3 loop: CASGGSPYNEQFF. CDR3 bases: TGTGCCAGCGGGGGGAGCCCATACAATGAGCAGTTCTTC.

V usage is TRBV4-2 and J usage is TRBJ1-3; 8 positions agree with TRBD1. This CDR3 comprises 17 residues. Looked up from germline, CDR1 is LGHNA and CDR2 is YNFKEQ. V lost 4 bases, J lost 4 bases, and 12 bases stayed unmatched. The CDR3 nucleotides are TGTGCCAGCAGCCCAGGACGACAGGGGTCATCGGGAAACACCATATATTTT. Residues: CASSPGRQGSSGNTIYF.

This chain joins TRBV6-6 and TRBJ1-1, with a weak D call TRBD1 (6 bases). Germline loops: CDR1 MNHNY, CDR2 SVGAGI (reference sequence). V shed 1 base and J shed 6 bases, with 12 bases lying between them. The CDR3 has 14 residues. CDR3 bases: TGTGCCAGCAGTTACTTTACAGGGAATGCTGAAGCTTTCTTT. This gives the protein CASSYFTGNAEAFF.

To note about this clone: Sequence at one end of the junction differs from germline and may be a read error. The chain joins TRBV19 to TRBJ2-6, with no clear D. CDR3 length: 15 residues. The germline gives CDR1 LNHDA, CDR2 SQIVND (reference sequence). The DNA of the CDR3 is TGTGCCAGTAGGATAGTGAGCTCTGGGGCCAACGTCCTGACTTTC. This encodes CASRIVSSGANVLTF. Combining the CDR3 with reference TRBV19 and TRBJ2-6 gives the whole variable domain DGGITQSPKYLFRKEGQNVTLSCEQNLNHDAMYWYRQDPGQGLRLIYYSQIVNDFQKGDIAEGYSVSREKKESFPLTVTSAQKNPTAFYLCASRIVSSGANVLTFGAGSRLTVL.

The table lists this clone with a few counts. The CDR3 loop is CASSEGTGGEQYV. The CDR3 region has the DNA TGTGCCAGCAGCGAGGGGACAGGGGGTGAGCAGTACGTC. The chain uses TRBV7-8 and TRBJ2-7; 11 bases are shared with TRBD1. The CDR3 sequence is 13 residues long. After removal of 5 bases from V and 7 bases from J, the junction contained 4 bases not matched to a gene. Germline-derived CDR1 and CDR2 are SGHVS and FQNEAQ.

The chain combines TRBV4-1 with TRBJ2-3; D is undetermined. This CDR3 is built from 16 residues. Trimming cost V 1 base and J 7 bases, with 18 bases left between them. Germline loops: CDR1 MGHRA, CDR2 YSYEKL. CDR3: CASSQGLGPIRNTQYF. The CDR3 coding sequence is TGCGCCAGCAGCCAAGGGCTGGGCCCCATCAGAAATACGCAGTATTTT.

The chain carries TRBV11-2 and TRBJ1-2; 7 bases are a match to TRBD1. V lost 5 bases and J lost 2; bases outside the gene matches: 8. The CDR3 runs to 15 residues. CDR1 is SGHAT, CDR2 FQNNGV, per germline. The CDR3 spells CASSLRQGWNYGYTF. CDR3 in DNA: TGTGCCAGCAGCCTCCGACAGGGTTGGAACTATGGCTACACCTTC. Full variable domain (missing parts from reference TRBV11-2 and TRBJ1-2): EAGVAQSPRYKIIEKRQSVAFWCNPISGHATLYWYQQILGQGPKLLIQFQNNGVVDDSQLPKDRFSAERLKGVDSTLKIQPAKLEDSAVYLCASSLRQGWNYGYTFGSGTRLTVV.

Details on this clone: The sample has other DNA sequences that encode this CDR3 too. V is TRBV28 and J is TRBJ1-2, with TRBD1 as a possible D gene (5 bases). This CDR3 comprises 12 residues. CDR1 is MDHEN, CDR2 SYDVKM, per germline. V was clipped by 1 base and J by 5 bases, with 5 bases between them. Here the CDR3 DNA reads TGTGCCAGCAGTTTATCAGGGTATGGCTACACCTTC. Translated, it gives CASSLSGYGYTF.

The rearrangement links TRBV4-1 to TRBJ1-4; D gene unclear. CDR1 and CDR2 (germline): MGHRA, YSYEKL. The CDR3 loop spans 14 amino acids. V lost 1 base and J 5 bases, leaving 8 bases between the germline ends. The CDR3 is CASSQARPNEKLFF. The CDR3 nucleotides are TGCGCCAGCAGCCAAGCGAGGCCAAATGAAAAACTGTTTTTT.